This T cell receptor beta chain was found in a study of Tregs in tolerant kidney transplant recipients (dated by TCRdb to about 2019). The study in broad terms: For bulk CFSE mixed lymphocyte reactions, CFSE-labeled recipient PBMCs were cocultured for 6 days with irradiated donor PBMCs, after which the cells were stained for CD3/CD4/CD8 and FACS-sorted. TCRbeta repertoire sequencing was used in 3 healthy controls to compare several methods for expanding Tregs specific for an allogeneic donor. Before combined kidney and bone marrow transplantation, this study identified donor-specific regulatory T cells using TCRbeta sequencing and then followed those same cells after transplant. The research as a whole found: Biological reproducibility was not examined directly, but technical replication error appeared to be minimal. The most biologically relevant and donor-specific TCRbeta repertoire appeared to be identified by expanding Tregs with activated donor B cells. Because the study included only a small number of patients, the results must be confirmed in larger populations and under other immunosuppression protocols.

Of note for this clone: Its antigen target is currently unknown. Base qualities are not recorded, but no much larger clone differs from it by a single base.

CDR1 and CDR2, looked up from the germline V gene, are MGHRA and YSYEKL. Including cysteine and phenylalanine, the CDR3 has 15 amino acids. Only the CDR3 DNA is retained, 45 bases long and in frame from the first base. V is trimmed back by 3 bases and J by 2 bases, and the junction contains 3 bases that no gene match accounts for. For TCRbeta CDR3 sequencing, genomic DNA from the sorted cells was extracted using the QIAGEN DNeasy Blood and Tissue Kit. High-throughput TCRbeta CDR3 sequencing, which included PCR amplification with bias correction and internal controls, was done commercially through immunoSEQ. The authors processed their data as follows. Unique productive TCRbeta sequences were defined by CDR3 nucleotide sequence where primers matched, otherwise by CDR3 amino acid sequence with Vbeta and Jbeta genes. Sequences were defined as donor-reactive when expanded at least 5-fold in CFSE-low cells versus unstimulated cells and present at a frequency of at least 0.01% in CFSE-low cells. Jensen-Shannon divergence calculated on the top 100 TCRbeta sequences ranked by frequency was used to measure repertoire divergence. For samples with multiple sequencing runs, sorting error was corrected separately for each run before the runs were pooled. TCRdb carries this immuneACCESS record with in-frame sequences only. Its versions omit some clonotypes, under half of them owing to an unresolved V gene in the studies checked, with the rest unexplained. D and trimming were read from the DNA, whereas the V and J calls and clone size are those reported in that table. This sample holds 1,200 to 1,500 clones; 80% to 90% were observed only once. Clones ranked in the top ten supply 4.7% of the sample.

Healthy control blood was obtained either as purchased buffy coats or from healthy volunteers. Healthy control blood was processed by Ficoll density gradient to PBMCs and cryopreserved; patient PBMCs were collected before and after transplant. The sample taken for sequencing was CD4+ T cells from blood cultured with allogeneic cells. This TCR was recovered from a human donor in good health. The rearrangement combines TRBV4-1 with TRBJ2-7; 11 bases in the junction line up with TRBD1. The sequenced DNA: TGCGCCAGCAGCCAGGGGACAGGGGGGCCCTACGAGCAGTACTTC. Translated, this is CASSQGTGGPYEQYF.